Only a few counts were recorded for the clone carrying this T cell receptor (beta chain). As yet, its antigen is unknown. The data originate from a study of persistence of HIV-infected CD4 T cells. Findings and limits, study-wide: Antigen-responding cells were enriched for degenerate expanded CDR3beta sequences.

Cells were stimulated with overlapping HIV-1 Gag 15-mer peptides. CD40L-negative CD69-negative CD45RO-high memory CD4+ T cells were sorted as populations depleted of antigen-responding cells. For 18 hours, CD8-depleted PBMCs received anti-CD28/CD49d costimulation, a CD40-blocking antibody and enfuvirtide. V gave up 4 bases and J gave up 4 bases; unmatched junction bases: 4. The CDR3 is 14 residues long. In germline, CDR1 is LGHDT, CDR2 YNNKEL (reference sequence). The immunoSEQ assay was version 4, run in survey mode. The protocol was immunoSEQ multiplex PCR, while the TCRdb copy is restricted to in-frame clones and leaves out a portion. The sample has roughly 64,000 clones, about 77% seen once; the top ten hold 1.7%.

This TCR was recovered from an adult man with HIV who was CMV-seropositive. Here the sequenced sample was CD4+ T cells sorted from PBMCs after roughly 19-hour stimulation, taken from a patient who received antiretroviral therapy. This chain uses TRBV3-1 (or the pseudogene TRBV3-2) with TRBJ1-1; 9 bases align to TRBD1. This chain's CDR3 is CASSRTGAGTEAFF. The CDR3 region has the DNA TGTGCCAGCAGCCGGACAGGGGCCGGCACTGAAGCTTTCTTT.